The sequence of this T cell receptor beta chain was determined in a study of CD4+ T cells in melanoma. Generated by immunoSEQ multiplex PCR, the TCRdb table keeps only in-frame clones and is missing some. The data contain around 15,000 clones, 60% to 80% of them singletons. The CDR3 sequence is 14 residues long. The J segment lost 8 bases and the V segment lost 5 bases, leaving 9 bases of the junction unmatched. Looked up from germline, CDR1 is MGHRA and CDR2 is YSYEKL. The V and J genes are TRBV4-1 and TRBJ1-2, with 9 nucleotides matching TRBD1. The receptor's source is a human donor with melanoma. Sample: cells from a culture (not recorded whether cultured in vitro). CDR3 in amino acids: CASSAPGQGMGYTF. The CDR3 DNA is TGCGCCAGCAGCGCACCGGGACAGGGAATGGGCTACACCTTC.